The clone carrying this T cell receptor (beta chain) appeared a few times. This CDR3 comprises 16 residues. CDR1 is SGHTA, CDR2 FQGNSA, per germline. The junction had 6 bases not matched to a gene; V was cut back by 2 bases and J by 3 bases. This entry comes from a study of CD8+ T cells in alopecia areata. The overall study: Each day, treated patients took oral tofacitinib twice, at 5 to 10 mg per dose.

Treatment described: oral pan-JAK inhibitor, 5-10 mg twice daily. PBMCs yielded sorted CD4+ and CD8+ T cells. cDNA reverse transcribed from extracted RNA served as the sequencing template. Some clones are missing from TCRdb's copy, which holds only in-frame ones; the method was immunoSEQ multiplex PCR. There are some 170,000 clones in the sample; about 55% occur only once, and under 14% lies in the top ten. The sample was CD8+ T cells sorted from blood, taken at week 24, from a patient treated with tofacitinib. The chain uses TRBV7-2 and TRBJ2-3; 9 bases fit TRBD1. The source is a human donor with alopecia areata. This CDR3 is CASSLRQGVSTDTQYF. Written as DNA, the CDR3 is TGTGCCAGCAGCTTAAGACAGGGGGTTAGTACAGATACGCAGTATTTT.